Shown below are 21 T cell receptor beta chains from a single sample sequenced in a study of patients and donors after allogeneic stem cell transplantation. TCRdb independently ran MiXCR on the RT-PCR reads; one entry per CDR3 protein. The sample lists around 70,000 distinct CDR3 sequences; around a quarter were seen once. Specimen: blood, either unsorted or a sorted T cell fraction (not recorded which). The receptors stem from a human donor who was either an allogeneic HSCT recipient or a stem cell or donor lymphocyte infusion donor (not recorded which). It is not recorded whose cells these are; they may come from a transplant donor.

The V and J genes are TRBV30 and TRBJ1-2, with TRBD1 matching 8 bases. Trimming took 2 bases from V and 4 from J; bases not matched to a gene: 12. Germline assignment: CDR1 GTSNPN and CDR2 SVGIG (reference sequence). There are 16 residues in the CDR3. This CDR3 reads CAWSSMGTGTGYGYTF. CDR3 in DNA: TGTGCCTGGAGTAGTATGGGGACCGGGACAGGCTATGGCTACACCTTC.

The CDR3 sequence: CASSLDPGQGPDEQFF. The CDR3 nucleotides are TGCGCCAGCAGCTTGGACCCGGGACAGGGGCCGGATGAGCAGTTCTTC. This chain uses TRBV5-1 with TRBJ2-1, with 10 bases identical to TRBD1. This CDR3 has 16 amino acids. The germline gives CDR1 SGHRS, CDR2 YFSETQ. V lost 0 bases, J lost 8 bases, and 8 bases stayed unmatched.

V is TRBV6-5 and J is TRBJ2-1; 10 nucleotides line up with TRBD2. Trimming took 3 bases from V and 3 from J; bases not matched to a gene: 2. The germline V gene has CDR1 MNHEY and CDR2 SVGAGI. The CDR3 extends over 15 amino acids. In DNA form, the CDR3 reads TGTGCCAGCAGTTATCTAGCGGGGGTCTACAATGAGCAGTTCTTC. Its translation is CASSYLAGVYNEQFF.

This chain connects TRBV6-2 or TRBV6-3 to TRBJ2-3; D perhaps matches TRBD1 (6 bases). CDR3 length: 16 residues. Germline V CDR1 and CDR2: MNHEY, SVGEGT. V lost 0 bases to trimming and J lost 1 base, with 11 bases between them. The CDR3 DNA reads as TGTGCCAGCAGTTACTCAGCGACAGGAGGCACAGATACGCAGTATTTT. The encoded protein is CASSYSATGGTDTQYF.

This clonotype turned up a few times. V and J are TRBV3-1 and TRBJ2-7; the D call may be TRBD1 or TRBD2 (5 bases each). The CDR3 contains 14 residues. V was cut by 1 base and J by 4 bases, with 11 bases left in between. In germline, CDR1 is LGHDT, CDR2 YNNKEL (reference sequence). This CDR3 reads CASSQVKGRYEQYF. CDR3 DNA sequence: TGTGCCAGCAGCCAAGTCAAGGGACGATACGAGCAGTACTTC.

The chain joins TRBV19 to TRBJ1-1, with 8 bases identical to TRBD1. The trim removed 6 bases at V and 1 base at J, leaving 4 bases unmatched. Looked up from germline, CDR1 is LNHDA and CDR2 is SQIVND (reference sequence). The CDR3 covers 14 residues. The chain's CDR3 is CASSDDRGNTEAFF. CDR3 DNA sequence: TGTGCCAGTAGCGATGACAGGGGGAACACTGAAGCTTTCTTT. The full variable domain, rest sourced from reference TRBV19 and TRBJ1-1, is DGGITQSPKYLFRKEGQNVTLSCEQNLNHDAMYWYRQDPGQGLRLIYYSQIVNDFQKGDIAEGYSVSREKKESFPLTVTSAQKNPTAFYLCASSDDRGNTEAFFGQGTRLTVV.

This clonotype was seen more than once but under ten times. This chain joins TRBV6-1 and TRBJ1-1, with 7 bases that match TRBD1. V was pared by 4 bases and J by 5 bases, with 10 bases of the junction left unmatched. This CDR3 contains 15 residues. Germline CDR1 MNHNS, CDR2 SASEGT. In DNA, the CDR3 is TGTGCCAGCAGTGGTAGACAGGGCGGCGGTACTGAAGCTTTCTTT. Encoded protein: CASSGRQGGGTEAFF.

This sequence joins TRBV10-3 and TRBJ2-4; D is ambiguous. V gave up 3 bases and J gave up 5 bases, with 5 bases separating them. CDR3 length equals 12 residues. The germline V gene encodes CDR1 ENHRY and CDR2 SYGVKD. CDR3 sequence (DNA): TGTGCCATCAGTGACCTCGAAAACATTCAGTACTTC. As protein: CAISDLENIQYF.

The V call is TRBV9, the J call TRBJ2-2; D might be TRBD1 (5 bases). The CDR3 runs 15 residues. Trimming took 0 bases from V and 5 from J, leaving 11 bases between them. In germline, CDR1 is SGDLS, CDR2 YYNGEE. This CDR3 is CASSVGVTETGELFF. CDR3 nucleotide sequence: TGTGCCAGCAGCGTAGGGGTGACAGAGACCGGGGAGCTGTTTTTT.

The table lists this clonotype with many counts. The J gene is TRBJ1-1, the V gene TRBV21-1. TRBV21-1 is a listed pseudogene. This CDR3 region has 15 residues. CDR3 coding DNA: TGTGCCAGCAGCAAAGCCGGGCCGCAAAGGACTGAAGCTTTCTTT. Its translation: CASSKAGPQRTEAFF.

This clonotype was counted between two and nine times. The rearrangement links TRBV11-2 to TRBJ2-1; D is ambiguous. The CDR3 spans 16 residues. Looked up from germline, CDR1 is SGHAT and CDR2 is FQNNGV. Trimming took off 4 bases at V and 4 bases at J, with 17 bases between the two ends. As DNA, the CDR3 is TGTGCCAGCAGCTCGACCCGGTTGGGGTCGTACAATGAGCAGTTCTTC. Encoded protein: CASSSTRLGSYNEQFF.

The CDR3 region is CASSLEDRFTILFYGYTF. The DNA of the CDR3 is TGTGCCAGCAGCTTAGAAGACAGGTTCACTATCTTATTCTATGGCTACACCTTC. The rearrangement links TRBV7-9 to TRBJ1-2; a possible D gene is TRBD1 (6 bases). The CDR3 covers 18 residues. Trimming shortened V by 1 base and J by 4 bases, and 22 bases separated the two germline ends. In germline, CDR1 is SEHNR, CDR2 FQNEAQ (reference sequence).

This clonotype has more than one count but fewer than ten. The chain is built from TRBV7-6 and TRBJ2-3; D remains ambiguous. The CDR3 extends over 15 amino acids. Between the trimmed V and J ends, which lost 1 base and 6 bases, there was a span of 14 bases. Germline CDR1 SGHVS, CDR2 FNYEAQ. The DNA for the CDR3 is TGTGCCAGCAGCTTAGAGCCTCGCCCTCTGGATACGCAGTATTTT. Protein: CASSLEPRPLDTQYF.

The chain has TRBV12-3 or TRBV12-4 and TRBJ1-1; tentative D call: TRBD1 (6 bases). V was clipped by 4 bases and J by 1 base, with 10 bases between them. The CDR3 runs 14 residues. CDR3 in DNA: TGTGCCAGCAGTTCCGGGGGCGGGAACACTGAAGCTTTCTTT. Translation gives CASSSGGGNTEAFF.

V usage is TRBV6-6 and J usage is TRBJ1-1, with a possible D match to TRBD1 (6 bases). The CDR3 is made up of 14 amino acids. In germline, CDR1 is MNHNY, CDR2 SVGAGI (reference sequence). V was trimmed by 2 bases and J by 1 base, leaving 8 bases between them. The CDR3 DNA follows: TGTGCCAGCAGTTACAGGGGGGAGAACACTGAAGCTTTCTTT. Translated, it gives CASSYRGENTEAFF.

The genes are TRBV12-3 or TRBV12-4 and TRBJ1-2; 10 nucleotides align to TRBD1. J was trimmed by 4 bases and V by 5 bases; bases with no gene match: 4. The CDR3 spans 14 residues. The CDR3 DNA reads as TGTGCCAGCAGTCGACGACAGGGGGCCTATGGCTACACCTTC. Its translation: CASSRRQGAYGYTF.

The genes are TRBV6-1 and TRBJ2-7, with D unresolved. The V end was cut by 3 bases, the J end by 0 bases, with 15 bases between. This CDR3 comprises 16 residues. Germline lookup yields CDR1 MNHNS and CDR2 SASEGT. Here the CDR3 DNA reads TGTGCCAGCAGTGATAACAGACCAACTACCTCCTACGAGCAGTACTTC. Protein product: CASSDNRPTTSYEQYF.

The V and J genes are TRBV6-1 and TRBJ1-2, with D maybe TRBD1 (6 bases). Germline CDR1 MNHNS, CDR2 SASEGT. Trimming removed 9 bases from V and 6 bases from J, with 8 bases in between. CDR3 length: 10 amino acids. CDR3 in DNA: TGTGCCAGGCCAGGGGATGGCTACACCTTC. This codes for CARPGDGYTF.

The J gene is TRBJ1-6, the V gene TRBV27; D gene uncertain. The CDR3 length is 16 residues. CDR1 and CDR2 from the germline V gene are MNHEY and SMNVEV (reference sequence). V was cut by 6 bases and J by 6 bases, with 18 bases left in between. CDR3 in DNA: TGTGCCAGCAGCATCGTTTACCCGGCGGTTAATTCACCCCTCCACTTT. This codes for CASSIVYPAVNSPLHF.

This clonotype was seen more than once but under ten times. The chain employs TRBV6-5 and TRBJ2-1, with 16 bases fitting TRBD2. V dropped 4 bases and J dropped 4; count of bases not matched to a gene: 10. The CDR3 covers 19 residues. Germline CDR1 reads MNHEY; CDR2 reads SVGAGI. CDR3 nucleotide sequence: TGTGCCAGCAGTTCCCTCGGGACTAGCGGGAGGGCCGAGTACAATGAGCAGTTCTTC. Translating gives CASSSLGTSGRAEYNEQFF.

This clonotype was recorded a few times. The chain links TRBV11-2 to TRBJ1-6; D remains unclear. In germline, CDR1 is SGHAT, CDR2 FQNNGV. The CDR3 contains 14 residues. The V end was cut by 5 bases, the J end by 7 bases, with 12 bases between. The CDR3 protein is CASSTNLGNSPLHF. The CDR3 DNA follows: TGTGCCAGCAGCACGAATCTGGGAAATTCACCCCTCCACTTT.